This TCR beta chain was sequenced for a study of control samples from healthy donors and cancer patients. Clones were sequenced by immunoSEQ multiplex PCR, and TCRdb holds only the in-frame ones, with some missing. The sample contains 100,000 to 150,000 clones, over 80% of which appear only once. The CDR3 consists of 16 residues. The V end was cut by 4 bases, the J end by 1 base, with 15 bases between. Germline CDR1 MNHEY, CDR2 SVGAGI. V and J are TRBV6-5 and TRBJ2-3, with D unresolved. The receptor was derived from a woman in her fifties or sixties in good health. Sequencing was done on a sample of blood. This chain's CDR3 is CASSSRKGMGTDTQYF. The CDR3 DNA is TGTGCCAGCAGTTCCCGCAAGGGTATGGGCACAGATACGCAGTATTTT.